Listed below are T cell receptor beta chains from one sample, sequenced in a study of Ad26.COV2.S vaccination and SARS-CoV-2 variants. Using immunoSEQ multiplex PCR, the repertoire was profiled, and TCRdb retains in-frame clones only, with some absent. The repertoire holds roughly 500,000 clones, with about 83% as singletons. Source: peripheral blood, taken in a trial of Ad26.COV2.S vaccine versus placebo. The receptors derive from a person between 18 and 65 years old who received the Ad26.COV2.S COVID-19 vaccine or a placebo. CDR3s include the opening cysteine and the closing phenylalanine or tryptophan.

J gene	V gene	CDR3 length	CDR3 protein
TRBJ1-1	TRBV24-1	15	CATMSTGIMNTEAFF
TRBJ2-1	TRBV12-5	15	CASAPPSDSYNEQFF
TRBJ2-7	TRBV9	14	CASSLGAGAVRQYF
TRBJ2-1	TRBV6-2/TRBV6-3	14	CASSSGGRNNEQFF
TRBJ2-5	TRBV28	15	CASSLSVGVVETQYF
TRBJ2-7	TRBV4-2	14	CASSQDARSYEQYF
TRBJ2-5	TRBV7-6	12	CATTSGGETQYF
TRBJ2-1	TRBV7-8	13	CASSPQGSGEQFF
TRBJ1-2	TRBV6-2/TRBV6-3	12	CASSWGQAGYTF
TRBJ2-2	TRBV28	16	CASSPAGHINTGELFF
TRBJ2-1	TRBV2	17	CASSEPIAGSSYNEQFF
TRBJ2-3	TRBV19	13	CASSRLVENTQYF
TRBJ1-1	TRBV11-2	12	CASSPGAREAFF
TRBJ2-7	TRBV12-3/TRBV12-4	12	CASRLDSSEQYF
TRBJ2-2	TRBV2	14	CASSGGTQAGELFF
TRBJ1-1	TRBV5-4	14	CASSRRGGNTEAFF
TRBJ2-7	TRBV6-5	13	CASSLTDTYEQYF
TRBJ1-1	TRBV7-9	14	CASIVGQLNTEAFF
TRBJ2-3	TRBV7-2	19	CASSTSVASGRSRTDTQYF
TRBJ1-2	TRBV29-1	14	CSVTLRGGGIGYTF
TRBJ2-5	TRBV29-1	16	CSVEDPRGAGQETQYF
TRBJ1-4	TRBV28	17	CASSLPQGAKSFEKLFF
TRBJ1-2	TRBV7-9	15	CASSSRDRGSYGYTF
TRBJ1-3	TRBV19	13	CASSSSGREPGHF
TRBJ2-7	TRBV4-3	16	CASSQVAGVGNYEQYF
TRBJ2-7	TRBV14	14	CASSQDFLPSEQYF
TRBJ1-5	TRBV28	14	CASRAGIMYQPQHF
TRBJ1-2	TRBV7-9	13	CASSQTEGYGYTF
TRBJ1-1	TRBV6-5	11	CASGTGLGAFF
TRBJ2-7	TRBV7-2	16	CASSRSRDRGPYEQYF
TRBJ2-1	TRBV11-2	16	CASSTGLAGGVGEQFF
TRBJ2-7	TRBV18	14	CASSPSGQNYEQYF
TRBJ2-7	TRBV6-5	14	CASSPLGGTYEQYF
TRBJ1-5	TRBV27	14	CASRETGRNQPQHF
TRBJ2-7	TRBV9	14	CASSQTGQGYEQYF
TRBJ1-2	TRBV29-1	12	CSVLEGGYGYTF
TRBJ2-1	TRBV7-8	13	CASSFDSANEQFF
TRBJ2-1	TRBV28	15	CASSLRFQGYNEQFF
TRBJ2-1	TRBV7-2	18	CASSPGLAGGPGGGEQFF
TRBJ1-1	TRBV28	15	CASSTLQGAGTEAFF
TRBJ1-6	TRBV30	14	CAWNHGDHNSPLHF
TRBJ2-3	TRBV19	21	CASRGHWRPGLAGSSTDTQYF
TRBJ2-3	TRBV24-1	13	CATSDPPTDTQYF